The clone carrying this TCR beta chain was detected once. The target antigen is unknown. 13 Jbeta primers and 60 Vbeta primers were used for the PCR. The table came from immunoSEQ multiplex PCR; TCRdb's copy has only in-frame clones and leaves some out. Among hundreds of thousands of clones listed, over 60% were seen once. The sample comes from a study of cytomegalovirus exposure and HLA in healthy donors. Study as a whole: Within an early data release were 85 million or so unique TCRs drawn from HLA-typed donors.

With 2 bases clipped from V and 6 bases from J, the junction kept 9 bases outside the gene matches. Germline CDR1 SGHVS, CDR2 FQNEAQ. This CDR3 has 16 amino acids. General study points: The only immune exposure information that was available was CMV serostatus.

The specimen sequenced was PBMCs. The TCR sequence derives from a man aged 18 to 35 in good health and CMV-seronegative. The chain carries TRBV7-8 and TRBJ1-5; 8 bases line up with TRBD1. CDR3 sequence reads: CASSLMISGGFQPQHF. The CDR3 DNA follows: TGTGCCAGCAGCTTAATGATCTCAGGGGGCTTTCAGCCCCAGCATTTT.